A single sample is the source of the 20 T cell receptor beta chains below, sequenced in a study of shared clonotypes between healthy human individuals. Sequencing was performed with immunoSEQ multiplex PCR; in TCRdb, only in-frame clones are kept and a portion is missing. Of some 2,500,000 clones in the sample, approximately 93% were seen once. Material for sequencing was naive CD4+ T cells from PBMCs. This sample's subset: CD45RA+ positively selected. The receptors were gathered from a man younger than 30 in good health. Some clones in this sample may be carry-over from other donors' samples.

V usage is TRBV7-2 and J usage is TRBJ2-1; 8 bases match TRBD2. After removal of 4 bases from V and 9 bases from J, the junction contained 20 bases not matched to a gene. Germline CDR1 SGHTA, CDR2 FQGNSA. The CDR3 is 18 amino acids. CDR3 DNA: TGTGCCAGCAGCTCCGGGGGTGGAGCGGGAGCCCCCAAGGGTGAGCAGTTCTTC. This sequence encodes CASSSGGGAGAPKGEQFF.

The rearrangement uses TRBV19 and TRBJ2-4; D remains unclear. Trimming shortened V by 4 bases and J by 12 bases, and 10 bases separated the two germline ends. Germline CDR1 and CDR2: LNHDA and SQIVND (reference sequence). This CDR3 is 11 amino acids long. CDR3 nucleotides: TGTGCCAGTAGTAGGCGGAACTCTCAGTACTTC. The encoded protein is CASSRRNSQYF.

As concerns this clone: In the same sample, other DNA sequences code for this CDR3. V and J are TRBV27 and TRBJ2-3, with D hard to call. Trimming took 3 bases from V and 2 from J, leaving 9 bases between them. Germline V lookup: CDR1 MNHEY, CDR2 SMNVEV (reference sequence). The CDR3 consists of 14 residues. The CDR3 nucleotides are TGTGCCAGCAGTTTGTCGCGCAACACAGATACGCAGTATTTT. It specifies CASSLSRNTDTQYF.

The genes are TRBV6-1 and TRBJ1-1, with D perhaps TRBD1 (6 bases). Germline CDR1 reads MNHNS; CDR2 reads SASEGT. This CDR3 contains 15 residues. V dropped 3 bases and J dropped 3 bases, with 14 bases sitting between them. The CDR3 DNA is TGTGCCAGCAGTGAGGCGGGGGGGCTTGACACTGAAGCTTTCTTT. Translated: CASSEAGGLDTEAFF.

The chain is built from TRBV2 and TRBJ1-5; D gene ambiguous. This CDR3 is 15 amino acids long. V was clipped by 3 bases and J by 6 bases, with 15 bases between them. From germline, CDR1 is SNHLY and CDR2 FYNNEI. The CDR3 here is CASSDAKGSGQPQHF. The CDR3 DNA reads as TGTGCCAGCAGTGACGCGAAGGGATCTGGTCAGCCCCAGCATTTT.

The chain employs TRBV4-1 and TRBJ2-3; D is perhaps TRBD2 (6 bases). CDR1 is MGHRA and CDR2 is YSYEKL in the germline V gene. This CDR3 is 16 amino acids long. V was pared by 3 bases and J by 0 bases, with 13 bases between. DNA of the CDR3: TGCGCCAGCAGCCAGGCTAGCGCCCGTAGCACAGATACGCAGTATTTT. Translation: CASSQASARSTDTQYF.

The CDR3 loop is CASSLYRETQYF. Written as DNA, the CDR3 is TGTGCCAGCAGCTTGTACCGGGAGACCCAGTACTTC. This chain uses TRBV5-6 with TRBJ2-5; D uncertain. CDR1 is SGHDT, CDR2 YYEEEE, per germline. The CDR3 has 12 residues. V gave up 1 base and J gave up 5 bases, with 6 bases separating them.

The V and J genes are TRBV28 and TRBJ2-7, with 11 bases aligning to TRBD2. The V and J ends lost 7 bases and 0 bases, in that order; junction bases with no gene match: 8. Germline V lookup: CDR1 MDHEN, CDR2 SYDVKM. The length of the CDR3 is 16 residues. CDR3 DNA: TGTGCCAGCATAGCGGGAGGGCCGATCGTCTCCTACGAGCAGTACTTC. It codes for CASIAGGPIVSYEQYF. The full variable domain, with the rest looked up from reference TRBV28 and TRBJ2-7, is DVKVTQSSRYLVKRTGEKVFLECVQDMDHENMFWYRQDPGLGLRLIYFSYDVKMKEKGDIPEGYSVSREKKERFSLILESASTNQTSMYLCASIAGGPIVSYEQYFGPGTRLTVT.

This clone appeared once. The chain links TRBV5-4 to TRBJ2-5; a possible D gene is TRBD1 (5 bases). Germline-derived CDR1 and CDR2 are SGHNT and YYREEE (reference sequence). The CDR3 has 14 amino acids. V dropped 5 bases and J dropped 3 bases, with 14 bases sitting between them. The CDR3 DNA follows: TGTGCCAGCAGTCCCCAGGGAAAGGAAGAGACCCAGTACTTC. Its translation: CASSPQGKEETQYF.

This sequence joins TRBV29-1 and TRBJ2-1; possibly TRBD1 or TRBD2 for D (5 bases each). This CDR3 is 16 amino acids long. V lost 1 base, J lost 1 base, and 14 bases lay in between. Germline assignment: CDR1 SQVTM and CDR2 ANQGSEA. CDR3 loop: CSVEGGPVGSYNEQFF. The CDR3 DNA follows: TGCAGCGTTGAAGGGGGACCGGTGGGTTCCTACAATGAGCAGTTCTTC.

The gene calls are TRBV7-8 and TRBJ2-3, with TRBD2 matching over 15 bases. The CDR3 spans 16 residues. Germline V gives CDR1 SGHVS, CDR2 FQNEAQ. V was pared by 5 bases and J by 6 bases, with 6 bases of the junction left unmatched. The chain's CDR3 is CASSIGLAGGLDTQYF. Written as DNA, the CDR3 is TGTGCCAGCAGCATCGGACTAGCGGGAGGGCTTGATACGCAGTATTTT.

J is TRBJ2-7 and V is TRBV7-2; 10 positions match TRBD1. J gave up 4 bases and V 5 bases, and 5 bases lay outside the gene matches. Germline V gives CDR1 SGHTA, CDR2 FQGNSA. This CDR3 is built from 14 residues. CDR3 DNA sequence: TGTGCCAGCAGCATGACAGGGGGCGGGTACGAGCAGTACTTC. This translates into CASSMTGGGYEQYF.

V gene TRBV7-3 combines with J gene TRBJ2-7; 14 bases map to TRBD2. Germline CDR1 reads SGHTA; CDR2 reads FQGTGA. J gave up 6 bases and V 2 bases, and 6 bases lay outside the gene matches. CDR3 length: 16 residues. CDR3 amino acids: CASSLRPGLAGGEQYF. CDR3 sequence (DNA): TGTGCCAGCAGCTTACGGCCTGGACTAGCGGGAGGCGAGCAGTACTTC.

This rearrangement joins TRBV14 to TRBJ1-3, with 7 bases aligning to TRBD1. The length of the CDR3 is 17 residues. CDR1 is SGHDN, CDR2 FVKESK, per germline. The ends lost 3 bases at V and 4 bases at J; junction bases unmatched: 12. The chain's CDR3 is CASSHSPVRGIGNTIYF. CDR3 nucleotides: TGTGCCAGCAGCCACTCCCCGGTCAGGGGGATCGGAAACACCATATATTTT.

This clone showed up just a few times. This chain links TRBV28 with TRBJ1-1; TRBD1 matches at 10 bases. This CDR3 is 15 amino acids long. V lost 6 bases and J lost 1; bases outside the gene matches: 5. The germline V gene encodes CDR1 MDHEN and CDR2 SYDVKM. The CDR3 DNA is TGTGCCAGCAGCCGACAGGGGGCACGGAACACTGAAGCTTTCTTT. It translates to CASSRQGARNTEAFF.

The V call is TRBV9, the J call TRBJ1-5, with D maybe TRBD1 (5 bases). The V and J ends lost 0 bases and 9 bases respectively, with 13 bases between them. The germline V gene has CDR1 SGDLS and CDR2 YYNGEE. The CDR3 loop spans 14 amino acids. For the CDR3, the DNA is TGTGCCAGCAGCGTAGGTGGGACCATTTCGCCCCAGCATTTT. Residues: CASSVGGTISPQHF.

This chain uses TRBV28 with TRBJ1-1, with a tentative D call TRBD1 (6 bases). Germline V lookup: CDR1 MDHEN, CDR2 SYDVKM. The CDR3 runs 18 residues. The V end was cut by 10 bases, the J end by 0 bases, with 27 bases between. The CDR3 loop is CATGPGGQLKSMNTEAFF. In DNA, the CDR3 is TGTGCCACCGGGCCTGGAGGACAGCTAAAAAGCATGAACACTGAAGCTTTCTTT.

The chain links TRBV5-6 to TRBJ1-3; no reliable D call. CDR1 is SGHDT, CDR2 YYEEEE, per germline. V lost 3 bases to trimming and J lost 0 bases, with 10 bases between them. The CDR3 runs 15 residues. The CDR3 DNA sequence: TGTGCCAGCAGCTACACTGCCTTCTCTGGAAACACCATATATTTT. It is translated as CASSYTAFSGNTIYF.

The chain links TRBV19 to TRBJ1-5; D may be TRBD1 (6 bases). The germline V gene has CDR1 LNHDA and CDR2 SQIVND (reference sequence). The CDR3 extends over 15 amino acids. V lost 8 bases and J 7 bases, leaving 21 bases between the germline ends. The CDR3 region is CASLHFVGAVQPQHF. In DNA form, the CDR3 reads TGTGCCAGTTTGCACTTCGTGGGGGCTGTGCAGCCCCAGCATTTT.

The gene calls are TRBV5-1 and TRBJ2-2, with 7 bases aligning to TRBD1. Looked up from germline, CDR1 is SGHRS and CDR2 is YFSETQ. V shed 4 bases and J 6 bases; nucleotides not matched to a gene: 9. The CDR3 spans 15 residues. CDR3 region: CASSKDRMSAGELFF. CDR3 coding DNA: TGCGCCAGCAGCAAGGACAGGATGAGCGCCGGGGAGCTGTTTTTT.